This T cell receptor beta chain was retrieved from a study of radiotherapy plus CTLA-4 blockade in lung cancer. Study details: Disease control was seen in around 31% of patients, objective responses in 15% to 20%. Study-level points and caveats: Alongside interferon-beta, early blood T cell clone dynamics were reportedly the best predictor of response. Tumor-derived TCR clones expanded in blood after radiotherapy plus ipilimumab.

Focal radiation plus CTLA-4 blockade with ipilimumab was administered to patients who had chemo-refractory metastatic non-small-cell lung cancer. Details on this clone: Its antigen remains unidentified.

CDR1 is MNHEY, CDR2 SMNVEV, per germline (reference sequence). This CDR3 comprises 15 residues. The V gene end was trimmed by 1 base and the J gene end by 1 base; junction bases not matched to a gene: 3. Repertoires were generated with immunoSEQ multiplex PCR, while TCRdb's copy carries only in-frame clones and drops some. The data contain around 56,000 clones, approximately 80% of them singletons. The sequence was obtained from a human donor with non-small cell lung cancer who had a complete response to radiotherapy plus ipilimumab. The chain joins TRBV27 to TRBJ2-5, with 7 nucleotides matching TRBD1. The sample consisted of peripheral blood, taken from a patient treated with radiotherapy plus ipilimumab. CDR3 loop: CASSLLGDSQETQYF. DNA for the CDR3: TGTGCCAGCAGTTTATTAGGGGACAGCCAAGAGACCCAGTACTTC.